This T cell receptor (beta chain) comes out of a study of T-cell reconstitution after alpha-beta-depleted transplantation in children. Study-wide results and caveats: For some patients, TCRbeta diversity was high at day 60 because of recipient T cells and thymic progenitors that survived.

CDR1 and CDR2 (germline): SGHVS, FQNEAQ. After removal of 4 bases from V and 2 bases from J, the junction contained 7 bases not matched to a gene. The CDR3 sequence is 17 residues long. Preparing the TCRbeta library involved the use of unique molecular identifiers. TCRdb independently ran MiXCR on the PCR reads; one entry per CDR3 protein. The table has fewer than 550,000 distinct CDR3 sequences, about an eighth seen once; the top ten hold 14%. This clonotype showed up just a few times. What it recognizes is unknown. The rearrangement uses TRBV7-8 and TRBJ2-3; 12 bases are a match to TRBD2. The starting material was PBMCs, mostly from graft donor cells, obtained 180 days after TCRalphabeta/CD19-depleted stem cell transplant. The receptor was isolated from a female patient between 2 and 15 years old who had a stem cell transplant for aplastic anemia, so the T cells may come from the graft donor. CDR3 nucleotide sequence: TGTGCCAGCAGCTCAATACTAGCGGGAGGTACCACAGATACGCAGTATTTT. It is translated as CASSSILAGGTTDTQYF.